Presented here are 20 T cell receptor beta chains from one specimen sequenced in a study of cytomegalovirus exposure and HLA in healthy donors. PCR used 60 Vbeta primers and 13 Jbeta primers. Method: immunoSEQ multiplex PCR; TCRdb's copy keeps in-frame clones and lacks some. The sample contains 90,000 to 130,000 clones, about 80% of which appear only once. Specimen: PBMCs. All receptors derive from a woman aged 18 to 35 in good health and CMV-seropositive.

The V call is TRBV11-2, the J call TRBJ2-1, with D maybe TRBD1 (6 bases). The V end lost 1 base, the J end lost 9 bases, and 10 bases lay between the germline ends. This CDR3 comprises 13 residues. The germline V gene encodes CDR1 SGHAT and CDR2 FQNNGV. CDR3 coding DNA: TGTGCCAGCAGCTTAGTGGGGGCCGGTGAGCAGTTCTTC. Translating it yields CASSLVGAGEQFF.

The rearrangement links TRBV6-5 to TRBJ1-2; D might be TRBD1 (5 bases). The V gene lost 6 bases and the J gene lost 4 bases, with 18 bases spanning the gap. CDR1 and CDR2 from the germline V gene are MNHEY and SVGAGI. The CDR3 runs to 15 residues. In DNA, the CDR3 is TGTGCCAGCAGCCGCTCCCAGCGGGGACGCTATGGCTACACCTTC. Amino acids: CASSRSQRGRYGYTF.

This clone was detected a few times. The chain uses TRBV27 and TRBJ2-7, with 7 bases aligning to TRBD2. Germline loops: CDR1 MNHEY, CDR2 SMNVEV (reference sequence). This CDR3 spans 15 amino acids. V lost 2 bases to trimming and J lost 4 bases; unmatched junction nucleotides: 8. In DNA form, the CDR3 reads TGTGCCAGCAGTTTAGAGGGCGGGAGTGGTTACGAGCAGTACTTC. Translating it yields CASSLEGGSGYEQYF.

The CDR3 region has the DNA TGTGCCAGCAGCTTAGTAGGTAGCGGGAGCCTTCAAGAGACCCAGTACTTC. Translation: CASSLVGSGSLQETQYF. The chain couples TRBV7-3 to TRBJ2-5, with 9 nucleotides matching TRBD2. CDR1 and CDR2 (germline): SGHTA, FQGTGA. Trimming at V came to 2 bases and at J to 2 bases, leaving 9 bases not matched to a gene. There are 17 residues in the CDR3.

Regarding this clone: A junction end diverges from the germline sequence, so it may reflect a read error. This chain links TRBV7-9 with TRBJ1-1, with TRBD1 as a possible D gene (5 bases). CDR1 and CDR2 from the germline V gene are SEHNR and FQNEAQ (reference sequence). The CDR3 totals 13 residues. The CDR3 sequence is CSSSYTGDTEAFF. The DNA of the CDR3 is TGTTCCAGCAGCTATACAGGAGACACTGAAGCTTTCTTT.

The table lists this clone with a count of one. The V call is TRBV19, the J call TRBJ1-1; no definite D call. Trimming shortened V by 7 bases and J by 4 bases, and 16 bases separated the two germline ends. CDR1 and CDR2 (germline): LNHDA, SQIVND (reference sequence). The CDR3 runs 14 residues. CDR3 nucleotide sequence: TGTGCCAGTACGGTTCGGGTTCTGGGCACTGAAGCTTTCTTT. Translated: CASTVRVLGTEAFF.

Here the CDR3 DNA reads TGTGCCAGCAGCCTGGCAGGAGGGGAAAAACTGTTTTTT. Residues: CASSLAGGEKLFF. The chain couples TRBV27 to TRBJ1-4, with D uncertain. V lost 6 bases and J 8 bases, leaving 13 bases between the germline ends. The CDR3 contains 13 residues. Germline lookup yields CDR1 MNHEY and CDR2 SMNVEV (reference sequence).

V is TRBV6-5 and J is TRBJ2-7; tentative D call: TRBD1 (5 bases). The V gene's germline CDR1 is MNHEY and CDR2 SVGAGI. This CDR3 region has 16 residues. Trimming shortened V by 0 bases and J by 5 bases, and 17 bases separated the two germline ends. In nucleotides, the CDR3 is TGTGCCAGCAGTTACTCCGCGGCAGGGTCTCGGGACGAGCAGTACTTC. Protein: CASSYSAAGSRDEQYF.

The chain recombines TRBV4-2 with TRBJ2-7; the D gene is possibly TRBD2 (5 bases). V shed 1 base and J shed 4 bases, with 11 bases lying between them. The CDR3 length is 14 residues. The V gene's germline CDR1 is LGHNA and CDR2 YNFKEQ. The CDR3 DNA is TGTGCCAGCAGCCAAGCTGAGCGGCTATACGAGCAGTACTTC. The encoded protein is CASSQAERLYEQYF.

This chain links TRBV5-1 with TRBJ2-6, with a weak D call TRBD1 (6 bases). CDR1 and CDR2 from the germline V gene are SGHRS and YFSETQ. The CDR3 totals 16 residues. Trimming pared 5 bases from V and 0 bases from J, leaving 12 bases between. CDR3 amino acids: CASRKGENSGANVLTF. CDR3 bases: TGCGCCAGCAGAAAGGGGGAAAACTCTGGGGCCAACGTCCTGACTTTC.

CDR3: CASKAGGFDQETQYF. CDR3 in DNA: TGTGCCAGCAAGGCGGGTGGATTTGATCAAGAGACCCAGTACTTC. The chain has TRBV7-2 and TRBJ2-5; tentative D call: TRBD2 (5 bases). Per the germline V gene, CDR1 is SGHTA and CDR2 is FQGNSA. This CDR3 has 15 residues. Trimming left V 7 bases short and J 2 bases short, with 17 bases between. The whole variable domain, remainder taken from reference TRBV7-2 and TRBJ2-5, is GAGVSQSPSNKVTEKGKDVELRCDPISGHTALYWYRQSLGQGLEFLIYFQGNSAPDKSGLPSDRFSAERTGGSVSTLTIQRTQQEDSAVYLCASKAGGFDQETQYFGPGTRLLVL.

This chain links TRBV28 with TRBJ2-7; D unclear. The CDR3 spans 13 residues. The V gene lost 5 bases and the J gene lost 1 base, with 9 bases spanning the gap. Germline CDR1 is MDHEN and CDR2 is SYDVKM. The DNA of the CDR3 is TGTGCCAGCAGTCTCGCCGGGTCCTACGAGCAGTACTTC. Translating it yields CASSLAGSYEQYF.

The chain joins TRBV15 to TRBJ2-5; D may be TRBD2 (6 bases). V lost 5 bases and J lost 3, with 34 bases in between. CDR3 size: 21 residues. Germline V gene data show CDR1 as LNHNV and CDR2 as YYDKDF (reference sequence). CDR3 coding DNA: TGTGCCACCAGCTCGAGGGGAGTGCGGGACTTAAGGCTCCGGGCCGAAGAGACCCAGTACTTC. It is translated as CATSSRGVRDLRLRAEETQYF.

V and J are TRBV11-3 and TRBJ2-1, with D tentatively TRBD2 (7 bases). Germline V gene lookup returns CDR1 SGHNT and CDR2 YENEEA. The ends were cut back, 4 bases at V and 9 bases at J, with 16 bases in the middle. CDR3 length: 14 residues. DNA of the CDR3: TGTGCCAGCAGCTCTCCCCGGCGGGGGCCTGAGCAGTTCTTC. This gives the protein CASSSPRRGPEQFF.

This chain joins TRBV18 and TRBJ2-3; 10 bases agree with TRBD2. Germline CDR1 is KGHSH and CDR2 is LQKENI. CDR3 length: 17 amino acids. V lost 2 bases, J lost 2 bases, and 7 bases stayed unmatched. CDR3 residues: CASSPVRTSGLTDTQYF. CDR3 DNA: TGTGCCAGCTCACCAGTTCGGACTAGCGGCCTCACAGATACGCAGTATTTT.

The chain has TRBV7-9 and TRBJ2-5; tentative D call: TRBD1 (5 bases). V was trimmed by 0 bases and J by 5 bases, leaving 7 bases between them. The germline CDR1 and CDR2 sequences are SEHNR and FQNEAQ (reference sequence). The CDR3 covers 13 residues. CDR3 sequence reads: CASSLAGAETQYF. The CDR3 nucleotides read TGTGCCAGCAGCTTAGCAGGGGCCGAGACCCAGTACTTC.

The chain is built from TRBV5-1 and TRBJ2-7; D is possibly TRBD2 (5 bases). CDR1 is SGHRS and CDR2 is YFSETQ in the germline V gene. CDR3 size: 14 residues. V was trimmed by 3 bases and J by 6 bases, leaving 16 bases between them. This CDR3 is CASSWSPGGSEQYF. The CDR3 nucleotides are TGCGCCAGCAGCTGGAGCCCCGGCGGGTCCGAGCAGTACTTC.

The chain recombines TRBV20-1 with TRBJ1-1; D is uncertain. The V gene lost 8 bases and the J gene lost 0 bases, with 7 bases spanning the gap. Germline V gene sequence: CDR1 DFQATT, CDR2 SNEGSKA (reference sequence). The CDR3 spans 11 residues. For the CDR3, the DNA is TGCAGTTTAATCGTGAACACTGAAGCTTTCTTT. This sequence encodes CSLIVNTEAFF.

The V call is TRBV19, the J call TRBJ1-2; the D gene is possibly TRBD1 (6 bases). Trimming stripped 6 bases from V and 6 bases from J, with 20 bases between. The CDR3 sequence is 15 residues long. From germline, CDR1 is LNHDA and CDR2 SQIVND (reference sequence). DNA of the CDR3: TGTGCCAGTAGGAAGATGGACAGAGCTTTGGATGGCTACACCTTC. Protein: CASRKMDRALDGYTF.

Worth noting for this clone: A read error may produce the germline difference seen at one junction end. The V and J genes are TRBV7-7 and TRBJ2-5, with 10 bases identical to TRBD2. The length of the CDR3 is 19 residues. Germline loops: CDR1 SSHAT, CDR2 FNYEAQ (reference sequence). CDR3 nucleotides: TGTGCTAGCAGCTCGCGACCCCGAGCTAGCGGGGGCCCCCAAGAGACCCAGTACTTC. This sequence encodes CASSSRPRASGGPQETQYF.